The source of this TCR beta chain is a study of T cells in Graves' hyperthyroidism and ophthalmopathy. Study at large: Pretreatment peripheral blood was obtained at initial diagnosis.

On this clonotype: The antigen is undetermined. A read error may be the cause here, since a much bigger clone is one base away.

Amplification yielded TCR beta CDR3 regions, with RNA transcripts as the source. A first-round RT-PCR of the TCR CDR3 used the HTBI primer set. TCRdb re-analysed the multiplex PCR reads in MiXCR, keeping a single row per CDR3 protein. Here the sample spans hundreds of thousands of distinct CDR3 sequences, about 15% being singletons. In germline, CDR1 is MNHNS, CDR2 SASEGT. The CDR3 is 16 residues long. V lost 5 bases to trimming and J lost 3 bases; unmatched junction nucleotides: 9. Uncontrolled infection, other autoimmune disease, pregnancy or lactation barred patients from enrollment. Points from the study as a whole: Most clonotypes expanded in thyroid above 0.001 were likewise present in blood. In simple terms, a model built on 13 V-J features told ophthalmopathy apart from stable hyperthyroidism.

The sample consisted of blood. V gene TRBV6-1 combines with J gene TRBJ1-5; the match to TRBD1 covers 8 bases. The receptor's source is a woman in her forties with Graves' ophthalmopathy. This CDR3 reads CASSRETGATNQPQHF. The CDR3 DNA reads TGTGCCAGCAGTAGAGAGACAGGGGCTACCAATCAGCCCCAGCATTTT.